Below, one T cell receptor beta chain is given with its context. The antigen remains unidentified. The data derive from a study of cytomegalovirus exposure and HLA in healthy donors. Study findings and constraints: TCR beta V- and J-gene trimming, according to a later analysis, was linked to a missense DCLRE1C variant. Sequencing likely caused a cluster of highly shared sequence variants. In a later analysis, at a false discovery rate of 0.05, approximately 16,000 TCR beta sequences were associated with HLA alleles. In a later analysis, common viral pathogens appeared linked to several of the most significant clusters.

The PCR was carried out with 60 Vbeta primers and 13 Jbeta primers. Clones were read by immunoSEQ multiplex PCR, and TCRdb kept only the in-frame ones, dropping some. The sample has roughly 180,000 clones; roughly 77% are singletons. The specimen sequenced was PBMCs. The TCR originated in a woman under 40 in good health and CMV-seropositive.

The CDR3 protein is CASSQRAGDPYEQYF. The CDR3 DNA sequence: TGCGCCAGCAGCCAGCGAGCGGGGGACCCCTACGAGCAGTACTTC. This chain connects TRBV5-1 to TRBJ2-7; 8 bases map to TRBD2. This CDR3 is 15 amino acids long. With V trimmed by 4 bases and J by 2 bases, 8 bases remained unmatched. CDR1 is SGHRS, CDR2 YFSETQ, per germline.